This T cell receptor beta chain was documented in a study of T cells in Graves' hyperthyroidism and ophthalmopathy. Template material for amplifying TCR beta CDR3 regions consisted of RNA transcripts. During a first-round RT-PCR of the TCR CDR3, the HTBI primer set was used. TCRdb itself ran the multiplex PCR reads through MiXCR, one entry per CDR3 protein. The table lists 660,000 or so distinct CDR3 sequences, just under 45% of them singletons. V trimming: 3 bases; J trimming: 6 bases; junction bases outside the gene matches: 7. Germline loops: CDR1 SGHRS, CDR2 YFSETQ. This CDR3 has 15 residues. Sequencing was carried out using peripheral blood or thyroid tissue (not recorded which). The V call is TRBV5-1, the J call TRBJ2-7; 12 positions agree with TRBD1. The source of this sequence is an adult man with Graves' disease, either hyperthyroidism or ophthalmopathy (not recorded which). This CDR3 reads CASSSSGQGAGEQYF. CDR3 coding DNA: TGCGCCAGCAGCTCTTCGGGACAGGGGGCCGGCGAGCAGTACTTC. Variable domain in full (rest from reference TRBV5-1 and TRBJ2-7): KAGVTQTPRYLIKTRGQQVTLSCSPISGHRSVSWYQQTPGQGLQFLFEYFSETQRNKGNFPGRFSGRQFSNSRSEMNVSTLELGDSALYLCASSSSGQGAGEQYFGPGTRLTVT.